This is a list of T cell receptor beta chains from one sample in a study of blood T cell repertoires in COVID-19. Only in-frame clones appear in the TCRdb table, and some are missing; sequencing was by immunoSEQ multiplex PCR. This table has 290,000 or so clones, roughly 86% appearing once. Sequencing input: PBMCs or T cells enriched from blood (not recorded which). Receptors originate from a woman in her late teens or twenties who had recovered from COVID-19. CDR3s include the opening cysteine and the closing phenylalanine or tryptophan. A D gene is named only where the DNA matches it firmly. Clone size, where shown, is once, few, many, or a class for clones that have expanded.

J gene,D gene,clone size,V gene,CDR3 protein,CDR3 DNA
TRBJ2-7,TRBD2,NA,TRBV7-2,CASSETSGNYVEQYF,TGTGCCAGCAGCGAAACTAGCGGGAATTATGTCGAGCAGTACTTC
TRBJ1-6,TRBD1,NA,TRBV19,CASSTEFTGAQGSPLHF,TGTGCCAGTAGTACGGAATTTACAGGGGCCCAGGGTTCACCCCTCCACTTT
TRBJ1-5,TRBD1,NA,TRBV7-6,CASSRGGDRDQPQHF,TGTGCCAGCAGCCGCGGAGGGGACAGAGATCAGCCCCAGCATTTT
TRBJ2-7,TRBD2,NA,TRBV9,CASSRTSGGPSYEQYF,TGTGCCAGCAGCCGGACTAGCGGGGGGCCTTCCTACGAGCAGTACTTC
TRBJ1-2,TRBD1,NA,TRBV11-3,CASSFNRGYGYTF,TGTGCCAGCAGCTTCAACAGGGGATATGGCTACACCTTC
TRBJ2-7,NA,NA,TRBV5-1,CASSFSQTATYEQYF,TGCGCCAGCAGCTTCTCCCAGACAGCGACCTACGAGCAGTACTTC
TRBJ1-1,TRBD1,few,TRBV7-3,CASSLDQGDEAFF,TGTGCCAGCAGCTTAGACCAGGGGGATGAAGCTTTCTTT
TRBJ2-3,TRBD2,NA,TRBV4-3,CASSQVSGGADTQYF,TGCGCCAGCAGCCAAGTATCGGGGGGGGCCGATACGCAGTATTTT
TRBJ1-1,TRBD1,NA,TRBV19,CASTSHHATGMNTEAFF,TGTGCCAGTACATCCCATCATGCGACAGGGATGAACACTGAAGCTTTCTTT
TRBJ1-1,NA,NA,TRBV6-5,CASSYLGGVRTEAFF,TGTGCCAGCAGTTACCTAGGGGGGGTGAGAACTGAAGCTTTCTTT
TRBJ2-1,NA,NA,TRBV27,CASSLMGEDEQFF,TGTGCCAGCAGTTTAATGGGGGAGGATGAGCAGTTCTTC
TRBJ2-1,TRBD2,NA,TRBV7-2,CASSLVAGGTHAEQFF,TGTGCCAGCAGCTTAGTAGCGGGGGGCACCCATGCTGAGCAGTTCTTC
TRBJ1-2,NA,NA,TRBV7-2,CASSLIREGYTF,TGTGCCAGCAGCTTAATCAGGGAAGGCTACACCTTC
TRBJ2-7,NA,NA,TRBV14,CASSQDRRGGEQYF,TGTGCCAGCAGCCAAGATAGGAGAGGGGGCGAGCAGTACTTC
TRBJ1-1,NA,NA,TRBV30,CAWSNIGTWAEAFF,TGTGCCTGGAGTAATATCGGGACATGGGCTGAAGCTTTCTTT
TRBJ1-2,TRBD1,NA,TRBV19,CASSTTGTGFYGYTF,TGTGCCAGTAGTACTACCGGGACAGGGTTCTATGGCTACACCTTC
TRBJ2-5,TRBD2,once,TRBV9,CASSVASSGGETQYF,TGTGCCAGCAGCGTAGCTTCAAGCGGGGGGGAGACCCAGTACTTC
TRBJ2-1,TRBD2,NA,TRBV13,CASSLSERDDRINEQFF,TGTGCCAGCAGCTTATCCGAGCGGGACGATCGCATAAATGAGCAGTTCTTC
TRBJ1-4,NA,NA,TRBV5-8,CASSPVDSGTPPKLFF,TGTGCCAGCAGCCCCGTTGACTCCGGGACACCTCCTAAACTGTTTTTT
TRBJ2-1,TRBD2,NA,TRBV7-9,CASSLLAGGPRDEQFF,TGTGCCAGCAGCTTACTAGCGGGGGGCCCCAGGGATGAGCAGTTCTTC
TRBJ1-5,TRBD1,NA,TRBV9,CASSSGGTQPQHF,TGTGCCAGCAGCTCAGGGGGGACGCAGCCCCAGCATTTT
TRBJ1-5,NA,NA,TRBV5-6,CASSLVGQINQPQHF,TGTGCCAGCAGCTTGGTGGGGCAGATCAATCAGCCCCAGCATTTT
TRBJ1-6,TRBD1,NA,TRBV9,CASSMTGVVSPLHF,TGTGCCAGCAGTATGACAGGGGTAGTTTCACCCCTCCACTTT
TRBJ1-5,NA,NA,TRBV12-3/TRBV12-4,CASGRGRNQPQHF,TGTGCCAGCGGCAGGGGAAGGAATCAGCCCCAGCATTTT
TRBJ2-3,TRBD2,NA,TRBV29-1,CSARELAGADTQYF,TGCAGCGCTAGAGAACTAGCGGGAGCAGATACGCAGTATTTT
TRBJ1-3,NA,once,TRBV5-8,CASSLSYSGNTIYF,TGTGCCAGCAGCTTGTCGTACTCTGGAAACACCATATATTTT
TRBJ2-5,TRBD1,NA,TRBV7-9,CASSRQGRYQETQYF,TGTGCCAGCAGCCGACAGGGGCGGTACCAAGAGACCCAGTACTTC
TRBJ2-4,TRBD1,NA,TRBV18,CASSTTGTTIAKNIQYF,TGTGCCAGCTCAACGACAGGGACCACTATAGCCAAAAACATTCAGTACTTC
TRBJ1-1,NA,NA,TRBV27,CASSPVARSTEAFF,TGTGCCAGCAGTCCAGTAGCCCGTAGCACTGAAGCTTTCTTT
TRBJ2-5,TRBD2,NA,TRBV2,CASRYVAGGHQETQYF,TGTGCCAGCAGATATGTGGCGGGGGGGCACCAAGAGACCCAGTACTTC
TRBJ2-4,TRBD1,NA,TRBV7-8,CASSYNRGASDIQYF,TGTGCCAGCAGTTACAACAGGGGAGCGAGTGACATTCAGTACTTC
TRBJ1-5,NA,once,TRBV28,CASSPWSNGQPQHF,TGTGCCAGCAGTCCTTGGTCTAACGGTCAGCCCCAGCATTTT
TRBJ1-1,TRBD1,NA,TRBV2,CASSERTGELTEAFF,TGTGCCAGCAGTGAACGGACAGGGGAGTTGACTGAAGCTTTCTTT
TRBJ1-1,NA,NA,TRBV7-9,CASSLQRGGGTEAFF,TGTGCCAGCAGCTTACAGCGAGGGGGTGGCACTGAAGCTTTCTTT
TRBJ2-3,TRBD1,NA,TRBV19,CASSIDQHPGQHITDTQYF,TGTGCCAGTAGTATAGACCAACATCCGGGACAGCACATCACAGATACGCAGTATTTT